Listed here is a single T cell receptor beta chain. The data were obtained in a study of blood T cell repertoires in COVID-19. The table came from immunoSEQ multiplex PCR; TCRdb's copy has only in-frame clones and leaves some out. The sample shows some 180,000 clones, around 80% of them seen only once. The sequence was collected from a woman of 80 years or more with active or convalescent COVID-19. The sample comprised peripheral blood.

The CDR3 DNA is TGTGCCAGCTCACTCCAAACAGGGGGCTATGAGCAGTTCTTC. It yields the protein CASSLQTGGYEQFF. The V and J genes are TRBV18 and TRBJ2-1; 9 bases are shared with TRBD1. The germline V gene encodes CDR1 KGHSH and CDR2 LQKENI. J was trimmed by 8 bases and V by 4 bases; bases with no gene match: 6. CDR3 length: 14 residues.